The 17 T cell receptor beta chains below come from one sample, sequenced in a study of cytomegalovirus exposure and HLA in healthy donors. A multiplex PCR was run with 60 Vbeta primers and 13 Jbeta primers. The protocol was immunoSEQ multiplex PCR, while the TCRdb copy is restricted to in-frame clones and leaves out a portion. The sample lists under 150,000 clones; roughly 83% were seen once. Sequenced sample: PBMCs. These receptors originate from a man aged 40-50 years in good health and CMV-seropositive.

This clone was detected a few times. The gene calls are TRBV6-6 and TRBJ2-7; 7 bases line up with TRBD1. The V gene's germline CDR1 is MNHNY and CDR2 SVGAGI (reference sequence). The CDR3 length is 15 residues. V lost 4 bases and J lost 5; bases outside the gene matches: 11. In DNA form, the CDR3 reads TGTGCCAGCAGTTCCACGACAGGGAGAACCCACGAGCAGTACTTC. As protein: CASSSTTGRTHEQYF.

The CDR3 spells CASSYWTTKSEQYF. CDR3 DNA sequence: TGCGCCAGCAGCTACTGGACAACAAAGAGCGAGCAGTACTTC. This rearrangement joins TRBV5-1 to TRBJ2-7, with D perhaps TRBD1 (5 bases). Trimming shortened V by 3 bases and J by 6 bases, and 16 bases separated the two germline ends. CDR3 length: 14 residues. Germline V gene data show CDR1 as SGHRS and CDR2 as YFSETQ.

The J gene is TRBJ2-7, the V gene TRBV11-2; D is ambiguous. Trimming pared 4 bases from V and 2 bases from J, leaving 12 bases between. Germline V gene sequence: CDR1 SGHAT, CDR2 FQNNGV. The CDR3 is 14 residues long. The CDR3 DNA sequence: TGTGCCAGCAGCTCCGGCGGCAATCCCTACGAGCAGTACTTC. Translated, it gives CASSSGGNPYEQYF.

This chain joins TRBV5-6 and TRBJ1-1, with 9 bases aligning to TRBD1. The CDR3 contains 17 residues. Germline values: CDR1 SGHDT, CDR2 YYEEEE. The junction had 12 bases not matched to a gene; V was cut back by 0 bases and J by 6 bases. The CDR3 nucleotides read TGTGCCAGCAGCTTGGGGGACAGGGTAGAGTTCGGGTCTGAAGCTTTCTTT. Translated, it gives CASSLGDRVEFGSEAFF.

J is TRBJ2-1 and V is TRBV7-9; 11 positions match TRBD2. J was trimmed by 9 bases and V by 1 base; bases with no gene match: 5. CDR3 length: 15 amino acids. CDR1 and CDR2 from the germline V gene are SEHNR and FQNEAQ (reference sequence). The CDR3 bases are TGTGCCAGCAGCTTAGTAACTAGCGGGAGAGGTGAGCAGTTCTTC. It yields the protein CASSLVTSGRGEQFF.

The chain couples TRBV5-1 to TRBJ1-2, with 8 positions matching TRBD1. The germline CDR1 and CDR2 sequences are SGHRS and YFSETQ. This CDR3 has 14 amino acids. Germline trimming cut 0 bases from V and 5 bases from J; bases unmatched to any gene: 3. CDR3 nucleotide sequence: TGCGCCAGCAGCTTGGAACAGGGGGGTTATGGCTACACCTTC. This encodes CASSLEQGGYGYTF.

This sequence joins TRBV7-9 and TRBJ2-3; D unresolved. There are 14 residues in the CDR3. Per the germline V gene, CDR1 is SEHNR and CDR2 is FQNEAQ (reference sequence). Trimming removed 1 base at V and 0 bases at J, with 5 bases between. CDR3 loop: CASSLGQSTDTQYF. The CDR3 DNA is TGTGCCAGCAGCTTAGGACAAAGCACAGATACGCAGTATTTT.

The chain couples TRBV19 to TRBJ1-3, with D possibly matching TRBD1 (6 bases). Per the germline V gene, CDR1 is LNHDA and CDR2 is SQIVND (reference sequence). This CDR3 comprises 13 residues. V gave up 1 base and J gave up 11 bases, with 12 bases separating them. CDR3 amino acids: CASSIVADSAIYF. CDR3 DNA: TGTGCCAGTAGTATAGTCGCGGACAGCGCCATATATTTT.

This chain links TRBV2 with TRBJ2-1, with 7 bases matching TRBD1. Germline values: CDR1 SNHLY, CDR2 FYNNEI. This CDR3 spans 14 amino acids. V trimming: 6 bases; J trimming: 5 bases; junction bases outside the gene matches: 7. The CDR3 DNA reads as TGTGCCAGCAGCTCACTCACAGGGGACAATGAGCAGTTCTTC. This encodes CASSSLTGDNEQFF.

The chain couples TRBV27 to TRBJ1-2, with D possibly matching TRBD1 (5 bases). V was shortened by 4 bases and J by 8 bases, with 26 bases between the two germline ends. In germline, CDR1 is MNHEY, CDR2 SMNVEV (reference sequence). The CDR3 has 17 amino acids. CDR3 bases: TGTGCCAGCAGTTCCTCCTCGGGGGTTGCCCGACTTGGGGGCTACACCTTC. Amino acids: CASSSSSGVARLGGYTF.

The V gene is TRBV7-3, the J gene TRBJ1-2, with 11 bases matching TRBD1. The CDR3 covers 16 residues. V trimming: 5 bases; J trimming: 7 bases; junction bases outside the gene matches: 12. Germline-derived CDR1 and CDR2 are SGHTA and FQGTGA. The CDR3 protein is CASSPEIRTGGCGYTF. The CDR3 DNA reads TGTGCCAGCAGCCCCGAGATCCGGACAGGGGGCTGTGGCTACACCTTC.

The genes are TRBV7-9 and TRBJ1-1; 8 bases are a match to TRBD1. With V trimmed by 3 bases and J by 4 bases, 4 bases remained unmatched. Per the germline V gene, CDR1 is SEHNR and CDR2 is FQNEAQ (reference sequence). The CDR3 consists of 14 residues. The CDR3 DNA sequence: TGTGCCAGCAGCTTGTCAGGGGGCTTCACTGAAGCTTTCTTT. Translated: CASSLSGGFTEAFF.

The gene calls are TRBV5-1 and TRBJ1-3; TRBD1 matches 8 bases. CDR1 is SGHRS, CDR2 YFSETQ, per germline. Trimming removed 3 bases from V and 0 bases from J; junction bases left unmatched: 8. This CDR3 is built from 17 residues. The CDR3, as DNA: TGCGCCAGCAGCTCCACTTACAGGGGGATCTCTGGAAACACCATATATTTT. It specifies CASSSTYRGISGNTIYF. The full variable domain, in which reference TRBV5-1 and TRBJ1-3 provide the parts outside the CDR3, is KAGVTQTPRYLIKTRGQQVTLSCSPISGHRSVSWYQQTPGQGLQFLFEYFSETQRNKGNFPGRFSGRQFSNSRSEMNVSTLELGDSALYLCASSSTYRGISGNTIYFGEGSWLTVV.

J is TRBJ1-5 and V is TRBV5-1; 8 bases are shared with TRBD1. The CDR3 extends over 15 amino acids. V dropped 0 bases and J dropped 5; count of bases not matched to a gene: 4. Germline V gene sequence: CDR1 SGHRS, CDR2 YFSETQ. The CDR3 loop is CASSLAGQGYQPQHF. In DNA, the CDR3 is TGCGCCAGCAGCTTGGCAGGACAGGGCTATCAGCCCCAGCATTTT.

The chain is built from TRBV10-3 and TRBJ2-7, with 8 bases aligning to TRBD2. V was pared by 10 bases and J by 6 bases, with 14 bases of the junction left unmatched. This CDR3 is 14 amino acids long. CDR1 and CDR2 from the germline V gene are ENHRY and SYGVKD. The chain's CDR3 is CATQIGSGRGEQYF. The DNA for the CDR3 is TGTGCCACCCAGATAGGCAGCGGGAGAGGCGAGCAGTACTTC.

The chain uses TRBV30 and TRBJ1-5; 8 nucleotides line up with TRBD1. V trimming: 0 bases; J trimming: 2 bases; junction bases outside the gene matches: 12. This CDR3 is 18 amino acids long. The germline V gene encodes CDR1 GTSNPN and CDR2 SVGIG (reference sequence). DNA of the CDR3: TGTGCCTGGAGTGTCGGGACAGGCGCCGCTCCTGGCAATCAGCCCCAGCATTTT. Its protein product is CAWSVGTGAAPGNQPQHF.

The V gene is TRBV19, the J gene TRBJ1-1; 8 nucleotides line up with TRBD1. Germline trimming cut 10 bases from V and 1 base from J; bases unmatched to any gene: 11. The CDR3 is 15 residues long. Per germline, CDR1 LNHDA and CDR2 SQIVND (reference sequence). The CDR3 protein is CATNDRGGPNTEAFF. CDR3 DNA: TGTGCCACAAACGACAGGGGAGGCCCGAACACTGAAGCTTTCTTT.